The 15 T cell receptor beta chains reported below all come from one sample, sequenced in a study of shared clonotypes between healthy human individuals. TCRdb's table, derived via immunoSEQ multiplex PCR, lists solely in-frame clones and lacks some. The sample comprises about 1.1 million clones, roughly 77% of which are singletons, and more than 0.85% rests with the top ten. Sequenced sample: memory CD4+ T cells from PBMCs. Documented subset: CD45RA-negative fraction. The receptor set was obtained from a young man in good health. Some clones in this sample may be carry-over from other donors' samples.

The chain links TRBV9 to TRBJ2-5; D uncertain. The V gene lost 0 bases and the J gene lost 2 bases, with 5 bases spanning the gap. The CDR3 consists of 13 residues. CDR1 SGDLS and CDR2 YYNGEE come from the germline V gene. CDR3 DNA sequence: TGTGCCAGCAGCGTAGGACATCAAGAGACCCAGTACTTC. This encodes CASSVGHQETQYF.

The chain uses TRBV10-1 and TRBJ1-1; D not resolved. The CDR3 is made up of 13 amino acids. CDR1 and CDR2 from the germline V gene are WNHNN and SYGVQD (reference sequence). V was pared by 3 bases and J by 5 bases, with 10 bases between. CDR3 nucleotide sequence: TGCGCCAGCAGTGACCCAGGTCGGACTGAAGCTTTCTTT. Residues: CASSDPGRTEAFF.

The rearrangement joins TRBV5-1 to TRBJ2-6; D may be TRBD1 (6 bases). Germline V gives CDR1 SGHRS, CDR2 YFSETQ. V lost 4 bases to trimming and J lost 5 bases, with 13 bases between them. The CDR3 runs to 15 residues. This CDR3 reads CASSPGDNRANVLTF. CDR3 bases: TGCGCCAGCAGCCCCGGGGACAACCGGGCCAACGTCCTGACTTTC.

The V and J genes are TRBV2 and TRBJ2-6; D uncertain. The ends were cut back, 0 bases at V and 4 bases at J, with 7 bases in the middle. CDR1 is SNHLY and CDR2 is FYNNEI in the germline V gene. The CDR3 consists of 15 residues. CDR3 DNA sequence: TGTGCCAGCAGTGAAGCATCGCCCGGGGCCAACGTCCTGACTTTC. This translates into CASSEASPGANVLTF.

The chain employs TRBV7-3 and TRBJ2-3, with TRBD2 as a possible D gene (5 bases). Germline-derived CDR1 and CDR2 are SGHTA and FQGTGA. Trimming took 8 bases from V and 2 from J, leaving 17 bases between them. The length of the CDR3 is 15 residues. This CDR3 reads CASRRGGSTTDTQYF. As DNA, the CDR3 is TGTGCCAGCCGCCGAGGTGGGAGTACCACAGATACGCAGTATTTT.

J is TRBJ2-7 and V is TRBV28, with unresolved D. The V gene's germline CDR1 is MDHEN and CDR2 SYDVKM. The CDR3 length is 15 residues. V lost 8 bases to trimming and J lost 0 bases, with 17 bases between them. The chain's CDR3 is CASPPRAAGSYEQYF. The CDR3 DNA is TGTGCCAGCCCACCTCGGGCCGCTGGCTCCTACGAGCAGTACTTC.

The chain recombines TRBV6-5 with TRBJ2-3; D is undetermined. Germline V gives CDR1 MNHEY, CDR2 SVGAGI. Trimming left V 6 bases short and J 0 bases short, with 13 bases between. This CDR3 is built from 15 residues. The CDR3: CASSAVTLSTDTQYF. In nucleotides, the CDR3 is TGTGCCAGCAGCGCCGTAACGTTAAGCACAGATACGCAGTATTTT.

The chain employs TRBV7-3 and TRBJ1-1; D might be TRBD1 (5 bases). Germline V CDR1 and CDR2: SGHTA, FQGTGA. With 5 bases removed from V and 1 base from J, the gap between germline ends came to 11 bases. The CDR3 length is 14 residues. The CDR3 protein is CASSSQGSNTEAFF. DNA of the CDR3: TGTGCCAGCAGCAGCCAGGGCTCGAACACTGAAGCTTTCTTT.

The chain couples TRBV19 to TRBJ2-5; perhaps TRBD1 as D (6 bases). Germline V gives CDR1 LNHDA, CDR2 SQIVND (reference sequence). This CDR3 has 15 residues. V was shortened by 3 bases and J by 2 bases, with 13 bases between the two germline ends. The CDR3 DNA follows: TGTGCCAGTAGTATCGCTCCCACAGGGCAAGAGACCCAGTACTTC. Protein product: CASSIAPTGQETQYF.

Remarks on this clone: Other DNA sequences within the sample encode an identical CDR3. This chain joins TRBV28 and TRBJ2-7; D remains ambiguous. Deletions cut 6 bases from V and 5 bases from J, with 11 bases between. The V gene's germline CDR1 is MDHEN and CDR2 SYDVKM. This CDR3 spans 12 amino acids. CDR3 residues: CASSLVGHEQYF. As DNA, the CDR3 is TGTGCCAGCAGCCTAGTTGGACACGAGCAGTACTTC.

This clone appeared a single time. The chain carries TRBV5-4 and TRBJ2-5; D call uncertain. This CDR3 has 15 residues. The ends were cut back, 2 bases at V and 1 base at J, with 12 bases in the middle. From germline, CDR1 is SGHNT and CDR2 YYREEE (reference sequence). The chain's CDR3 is CASSFSTAPQETQYF. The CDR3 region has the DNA TGTGCCAGCAGCTTTTCTACAGCTCCCCAAGAGACCCAGTACTTC. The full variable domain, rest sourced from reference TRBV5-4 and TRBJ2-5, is ETGVTQSPTHLIKTRGQQVTLRCSSQSGHNTVSWYQQALGQGPQFIFQYYREEENGRGNFPPRFSGLQFPNYSSELNVNALELDDSALYLCASSFSTAPQETQYFGPGTRLLVL.

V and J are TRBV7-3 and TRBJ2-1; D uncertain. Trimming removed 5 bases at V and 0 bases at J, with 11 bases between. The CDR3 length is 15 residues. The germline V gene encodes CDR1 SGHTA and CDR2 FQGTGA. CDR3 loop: CASSPDFTSYNEQFF. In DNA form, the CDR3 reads TGTGCCAGCAGCCCAGACTTCACCTCCTACAATGAGCAGTTCTTC.

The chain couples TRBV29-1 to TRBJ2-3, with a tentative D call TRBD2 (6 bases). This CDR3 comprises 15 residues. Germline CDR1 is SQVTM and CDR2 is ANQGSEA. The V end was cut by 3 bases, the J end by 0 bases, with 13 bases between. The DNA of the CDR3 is TGCAGCGTTGATACGGGGGTGGGGAGCACAGATACGCAGTATTTT. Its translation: CSVDTGVGSTDTQYF.

CDR3 in DNA: TGCGCCAGCAGCCAAGAGGGAGGGACCCCTGGAAACACCATATATTTT. Encoded protein: CASSQEGGTPGNTIYF. This chain joins TRBV4-3 and TRBJ1-3, with D perhaps TRBD1 (5 bases). V lost 0 bases and J lost 2, with 11 bases in between. CDR1 and CDR2 (germline): LGHNA, YSLEER. The CDR3 runs 16 residues.

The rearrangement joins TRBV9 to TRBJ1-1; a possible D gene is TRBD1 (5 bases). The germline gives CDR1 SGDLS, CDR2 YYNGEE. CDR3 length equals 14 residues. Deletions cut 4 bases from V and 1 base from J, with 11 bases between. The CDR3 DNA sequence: TGTGCCAGCAGCAAACAGACAGAGAACACTGAAGCTTTCTTT. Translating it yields CASSKQTENTEAFF.